This TCR beta chain is from a study of T cell repertoires in cytomegalovirus infection. Study observations and caveats: The ex vivo response was dominated by HLA-C-restricted CMV-specific TCR beta clonotypes.

Using its own MiXCR run on the reads, TCRdb lists one record per CDR3 protein. The top ten hold approximately 59% of the sample, which has about 220,000 distinct CDR3 sequences, 35% to 40% seen once. Of note for this clonotype: Its target is not known.

Trimming took 8 bases from V and 2 from J, leaving 16 bases between them. This CDR3 is built from 15 residues. This chain joins TRBV12-3 or TRBV12-4 and TRBJ1-5; no reliable D call. The material sequenced was CD8+ T cells from cultured PBMCs, taken from culture after CMV antigen stimulation. This clonotype was sampled from a human donor in good health (CMV status not recorded). Some clones in this sample may be carry-over from other donors' samples. The chain's CDR3 is CASSQARIGNQPQHF. For the CDR3, the DNA is TGTGCCAGCTCCCAGGCCCGGATTGGCAATCAGCCCCAGCATTTT.